This passage covers 9 T cell receptor beta chains from one sample sequenced in a study of T-cell memory formation after mild COVID-19. TCRdb reprocessed the 5' RACE reads via MiXCR and lists one record per CDR3 protein. The sample holds approximately 300,000 distinct CDR3 sequences; 15% to 20% are singletons and the top ten take 22%. Sequenced input: PBMCs or a T cell subset sorted from them (not recorded which). Receptors were obtained from a man aged 18 to 30 who had mild COVID-19 (a few samples of this study predate the infection). Cell type and time point are not known.

The chain carries TRBV5-6 and TRBJ2-3; D gene uncertain. CDR3 length equals 14 residues. CDR1 is SGHDT, CDR2 YYEEEE, per germline. Trimming removed 5 bases from V and 1 base from J, with 11 bases in between. CDR3 amino acids: CASSNSDRTDTQYF. CDR3 DNA sequence: TGTGCCAGCAGTAACTCTGATCGCACAGATACGCAGTATTTT.

This clonotype was seen only a few times. The chain is built from TRBV3-1 and TRBJ1-2, with D unresolved. V was clipped by 1 base and J by 8 bases, with 8 bases between them. This CDR3 region has 12 residues. Germline V gene sequence: CDR1 LGHDT, CDR2 YNNKEL (reference sequence). The CDR3 loop is CASSQGEVGYTF. CDR3 DNA sequence: TGTGCCAGCAGCCAAGGGGAAGTGGGCTACACCTTC. The whole variable domain, remainder taken from reference TRBV3-1 and TRBJ1-2, is DTAVSQTPKYLVTQMGNDKSIKCEQNLGHDTMYWYKQDSKKFLKIMFSYNNKELIINETVPNRFSPKSPDKAHLNLHINSLELGDSAVYFCASSQGEVGYTFGSGTRLTVV.

The V call is TRBV6-5, the J call TRBJ2-1, with 11 nucleotides matching TRBD2. The CDR3 consists of 15 residues. The J segment lost 4 bases and the V segment lost 6 bases, leaving 5 bases of the junction unmatched. CDR1 and CDR2 from the germline V gene are MNHEY and SVGAGI. CDR3 region: CASRCLAGGYNEQFF. CDR3 DNA: TGTGCCAGCAGATGCCTAGCGGGGGGATACAATGAGCAGTTCTTC.

The chain combines TRBV7-2 with TRBJ2-3; D possibly corresponds to TRBD1 (5 bases). Germline CDR1 SGHTA, CDR2 FQGNSA. The V end was cut by 5 bases, the J end by 2 bases, with 14 bases between. The CDR3 length is 15 residues. The CDR3 here is CASSARVGATDTQYF. Here the CDR3 DNA reads TGTGCCAGCAGCGCACGCGTAGGGGCCACAGATACGCAGTATTTT.

The V and J genes are TRBV6-5 and TRBJ1-2; tentatively, D is TRBD1 (5 bases). V lost 2 bases to trimming and J lost 4 bases, with 17 bases between them. Germline V gives CDR1 MNHEY, CDR2 SVGAGI. CDR3 length: 16 residues. The CDR3 DNA follows: TGTGCCAGCAGTTACCCATTCGGTAATGGGGGCTATGGCTACACCTTC. Translated, it gives CASSYPFGNGGYGYTF.

This clonotype was seen ten or more times. The chain recombines TRBV12-3 or TRBV12-4 with TRBJ1-1; D might be TRBD1 (6 bases). The CDR3 runs to 15 residues. V was trimmed by 3 bases and J by 3 bases, leaving 14 bases between them. CDR3 nucleotides: TGTGCCAGCAGTTTCCACAGGGCTTCGGACACTGAAGCTTTCTTT. It yields the protein CASSFHRASDTEAFF.

The CDR3 region has the DNA TGTGCCAGCCGGACAGGGCTCTCCTATAATTCACCCCTCCACTTT. Translated: CASRTGLSYNSPLHF. This sequence joins TRBV9 and TRBJ1-6; the match to TRBD1 covers 8 bases. Germline assignment: CDR1 SGDLS and CDR2 YYNGEE. The V gene end was trimmed by 7 bases and the J gene end by 0 bases; junction bases not matched to a gene: 3. The CDR3 loop spans 15 amino acids.

The CDR3 nucleotides read TGTGCCAGCAGTTACAATCCTAGAGGCAATGAGCAGTTCTTC. This translates into CASSYNPRGNEQFF. The V call is TRBV6-6, the J call TRBJ2-1; D is ambiguous. The V gene's germline CDR1 is MNHNY and CDR2 SVGAGI (reference sequence). Trimming shortened V by 2 bases and J by 6 bases, and 11 bases separated the two germline ends. The CDR3 has 14 residues.

In its sample, this clonotype was seen a few times. The chain links TRBV29-1 to TRBJ1-5, with TRBD1 as a possible D gene (6 bases). V was shortened by 5 bases and J by 7 bases, with 24 bases between the two germline ends. CDR1 is SQVTM and CDR2 is ANQGSEA in the germline V gene. The length of the CDR3 is 16 residues. CDR3 residues: CSVSRGTAKGDQPQHF. In DNA, the CDR3 is TGCAGCGTTTCTCGCGGGACCGCGAAGGGGGACCAGCCCCAGCATTTT.